The 31 T cell receptor beta chains given below trace back to one sample, sequenced in a study of T cell changes during pregnancy in multiple sclerosis. The data were produced by immunoSEQ multiplex PCR, yet TCRdb's version contains in-frame clones alone and is incomplete. The sample has tens of thousands of clones, under 95% seen once. Sequencing was performed on CD8+ T cells from peripheral blood mononuclear cells, taken before pregnancy. The receptor set was obtained from a female donor with multiple sclerosis, enrolled in a pregnancy study.

The rearrangement links TRBV4-3 to TRBJ1-5; possibly TRBD1 for D (6 bases). V was pared by 4 bases and J by 5 bases, with 9 bases between. The CDR3 totals 13 residues. CDR1 and CDR2 from the germline V gene are LGHNA and YSLEER. CDR3 sequence (DNA): TGCGCCAGCAGCCTTGGACAGCATCAGCCCCAGCATTTT. It translates to CASSLGQHQPQHF.

The rearrangement links TRBV7-6 to TRBJ1-4, with D maybe TRBD1 (5 bases). Trimming left V 2 bases short and J 8 bases short, with 27 bases between. Germline V gene data show CDR1 as SGHVS and CDR2 as FNYEAQ. This CDR3 is built from 19 residues. The CDR3 DNA reads TGTGCCAGCAGCTTATCCCTCAATATTCGGGGGTTAGATTTCGAAAAACTGTTTTTT. Translation gives CASSLSLNIRGLDFEKLFF.

This chain links TRBV6-6 with TRBJ2-5, with TRBD1 identical over 9 bases. Unmatched junction bases numbered 7, after V lost 6 bases and J lost 5 bases. Germline V gene lookup returns CDR1 MNHNY and CDR2 SVGAGI (reference sequence). The CDR3 is made up of 14 amino acids. CDR3 sequence: CASSPTGGYETQYF. CDR3 sequence (DNA): TGTGCCAGCAGCCCCACAGGGGGCTACGAGACCCAGTACTTC.

This chain links TRBV27 with TRBJ2-1; a weak D match, TRBD2 (6 bases). The CDR3 length is 13 residues. Trimming shortened V by 2 bases and J by 9 bases, and 11 bases separated the two germline ends. CDR1 and CDR2 from the germline V gene are MNHEY and SMNVEV (reference sequence). Here the CDR3 reads CASSLGGLGEQFF. CDR3 nucleotide sequence: TGTGCCAGCAGTTTAGGAGGGTTGGGTGAGCAGTTCTTC.

The chain couples TRBV2 to TRBJ1-2; TRBD1 agrees at 8 bases. The CDR3 runs 22 residues. The germline V gene has CDR1 SNHLY and CDR2 FYNNEI. The junction had 23 bases not matched to a gene; V was cut back by 2 bases and J by 0 bases. As DNA, the CDR3 is TGTGCCAGCAGTGAAAATTGGGCAGGGGGCCCCTTCCGCCCTTTTTCTAACTATGGCTACACCTTC. As protein: CASSENWAGGPFRPFSNYGYTF.

This clone has just one count. The rearrangement uses TRBV5-1 and TRBJ2-7, with 10 bases lining up with TRBD2. The V segment lost 0 bases and the J segment 0 bases; nucleotides outside the gene matches: 0. CDR3 length: 15 amino acids. Germline values: CDR1 SGHRS, CDR2 YFSETQ. The DNA of the CDR3 is TGCGCCAGCAGCTTGGGGACTAGCGGCTCCTACGAGCAGTACTTC. Translation gives CASSLGTSGSYEQYF.

This chain uses TRBV19 with TRBJ1-1; 7 bases fit TRBD1. Trimming cost V 2 bases and J 3 bases; bases outside gene matches: 6. From germline, CDR1 is LNHDA and CDR2 SQIVND (reference sequence). This CDR3 contains 15 residues. The CDR3 bases are TGTGCCAGTAGTATAAAAGGGGACAGTTACACTGAAGCTTTCTTT. Translated: CASSIKGDSYTEAFF.

V gene TRBV5-1 combines with J gene TRBJ2-1; D is ambiguous. Germline V CDR1 and CDR2: SGHRS, YFSETQ. V shed 1 base and J shed 0 bases, with 8 bases lying between them. CDR3 length: 15 residues. This CDR3 reads CASSLSSSSYNEQFF. CDR3 in DNA: TGCGCCAGCAGCTTGAGTAGCAGCTCCTACAATGAGCAGTTCTTC.

The chain recombines TRBV4-2 with TRBJ2-1; 10 bases match TRBD2. The germline CDR1 and CDR2 sequences are LGHNA and YNFKEQ. This CDR3 comprises 17 residues. Unmatched junction bases numbered 5, after V lost 1 base and J lost 2 bases. In DNA form, the CDR3 reads TGTGCCAGCAGCCAAGGATACGGGACTAGCGCCTACAATGAGCAGTTCTTC. Translated, it gives CASSQGYGTSAYNEQFF.

The chain employs TRBV5-1 and TRBJ2-7; D unclear. The CDR3 has 13 residues. V was shortened by 7 bases and J by 0 bases, with 11 bases between the two germline ends. Per the germline V gene, CDR1 is SGHRS and CDR2 is YFSETQ. In DNA, the CDR3 is TGCGCCAGCCGGATGGGCAGCTCCTACGAGCAGTACTTC. Its translation is CASRMGSSYEQYF.

The rearrangement uses TRBV15 and TRBJ2-1; TRBD2 matches at 11 bases. This CDR3 contains 18 residues. The junction had 12 bases not matched to a gene; V was cut back by 3 bases and J by 5 bases. CDR1 is LNHNV, CDR2 YYDKDF, per germline (reference sequence). The CDR3 DNA reads TGTGCCACCAGCAGGGGGGTGGTGACTAGCGGGAACCACAATGAGCAGTTCTTC. It encodes CATSRGVVTSGNHNEQFF. The full variable domain, with the rest looked up from reference TRBV15 and TRBJ2-1, is DAMVIQNPRYQVTQFGKPVTLSCSQTLNHNVMYWYQQKSSQAPKLLFHYYDKDFNNEADTPDNFQSRRPNTSFCFLDIRSPGLGDTAMYLCATSRGVVTSGNHNEQFFGPGTRLTVL.

This rearrangement joins TRBV9 to TRBJ2-1, with 10 bases fitting TRBD2. Losses at the gene ends were 3 bases for V and 4 bases for J; bases not matched to a gene: 4. This CDR3 spans 15 amino acids. Germline CDR1 reads SGDLS; CDR2 reads YYNGEE. The CDR3 reads CASSAGTSEYNEQFF. CDR3 DNA sequence: TGTGCCAGCAGCGCCGGGACTAGCGAGTACAATGAGCAGTTCTTC.

The chain carries TRBV27 and TRBJ2-5; 10 bases line up with TRBD1. V was clipped by 6 bases and J by 5 bases; unmatched bases: 3. Germline CDR1 reads MNHEY; CDR2 reads SMNVEV (reference sequence). The CDR3 runs to 13 residues. The CDR3 loop reads CASSSDRGETQYF. DNA for the CDR3: TGTGCCAGCAGCTCGGACAGGGGGGAGACCCAGTACTTC.

This chain connects TRBV9 to TRBJ2-3, with 7 positions matching TRBD2. The CDR3 consists of 15 residues. V was pared by 1 base and J by 4 bases, with 6 bases of the junction left unmatched. CDR1 SGDLS and CDR2 YYNGEE come from the germline V gene. CDR3 DNA sequence: TGTGCCAGCAGCGTAAGGAGGGAGGGCCCAGATACGCAGTATTTT. It is translated as CASSVRREGPDTQYF.

About this clone: Other DNA sequences from this sample encode an identical CDR3 as well. The chain combines TRBV30 with TRBJ1-5, with 10 nucleotides matching TRBD1. The trim removed 3 bases at V and 4 bases at J, leaving 3 bases unmatched. CDR1 is GTSNPN and CDR2 is SVGIG in the germline V gene (reference sequence). The CDR3 is 14 residues long. CDR3 DNA sequence: TGTGCCTGGAGCCCGGGACAGGGGAATCAGCCCCAGCATTTT. It codes for CAWSPGQGNQPQHF.

This chain links TRBV5-1 with TRBJ2-3; D remains ambiguous. V was clipped by 0 bases and J by 1 base, with 12 bases between them. Germline CDR1 SGHRS, CDR2 YFSETQ. CDR3 size: 16 residues. Here the CDR3 reads CASSLVVSDGTDTQYF. CDR3 bases: TGCGCCAGCAGCTTGGTAGTCAGCGACGGCACAGATACGCAGTATTTT. The complete variable domain, with remaining parts taken from reference TRBV5-1 and TRBJ2-3, reads KAGVTQTPRYLIKTRGQQVTLSCSPISGHRSVSWYQQTPGQGLQFLFEYFSETQRNKGNFPGRFSGRQFSNSRSEMNVSTLELGDSALYLCASSLVVSDGTDTQYFGPGTRLTVL.

This sequence joins TRBV6-1 and TRBJ1-1; 9 positions match TRBD1. This CDR3 is 14 amino acids long. Germline CDR1 and CDR2: MNHNS and SASEGT. Trimming removed 4 bases from V and 1 base from J; junction bases left unmatched: 1. The CDR3 reads CASSATGGNTEAFF. In DNA, the CDR3 is TGTGCCAGCAGTGCGACAGGGGGGAACACTGAAGCTTTCTTT.

The chain uses TRBV19 and TRBJ1-5, with 10 bases aligning to TRBD1. The V gene's germline CDR1 is LNHDA and CDR2 SQIVND (reference sequence). With V trimmed by 3 bases and J by 2 bases, 13 bases remained unmatched. CDR3 length: 19 residues. The CDR3, as DNA: TGTGCCAGTAGTATCGGGAGACAGGGGGCTATCCTCGGCAATCAGCCCCAGCATTTT. This codes for CASSIGRQGAILGNQPQHF.

This clone has just one count. The chain has TRBV27 and TRBJ2-3; possibly TRBD2 for D (5 bases). The V end lost 5 bases, the J end lost 0 bases, and 9 bases lay between the germline ends. The germline CDR1 and CDR2 sequences are MNHEY and SMNVEV (reference sequence). There are 14 residues in the CDR3. The CDR3 here is CASSKGASTDTQYF. CDR3 coding DNA: TGTGCCAGCAGTAAGGGAGCTAGCACAGATACGCAGTATTTT.

This sequence joins TRBV7-9 and TRBJ2-7; TRBD1 agrees at 11 bases. With V trimmed by 8 bases and J by 1 base, 4 bases remained unmatched. The CDR3 has 14 amino acids. Germline lookup yields CDR1 SEHNR and CDR2 FQNEAQ (reference sequence). Written as DNA, the CDR3 is TGTGCCAGCCTGGGACAGGGGGGATCCTACGAGCAGTACTTC. Protein sequence: CASLGQGGSYEQYF.

The chain joins TRBV29-1 to TRBJ2-3; no clear D. With 1 base removed from V and 4 bases from J, the gap between germline ends came to 3 bases. Germline-derived CDR1 and CDR2 are SQVTM and ANQGSEA. The CDR3 covers 11 residues. The CDR3 sequence: CSVEVSDTQYF. CDR3 bases: TGCAGCGTTGAAGTATCAGATACGCAGTATTTT.

The chain combines TRBV28 with TRBJ1-5, with TRBD1 matching over 8 bases. In germline, CDR1 is MDHEN, CDR2 SYDVKM. Losses at the gene ends were 6 bases for V and 6 bases for J; bases not matched to a gene: 7. This CDR3 has 14 residues. The CDR3 sequence: CASRFRGTGQPQHF. The CDR3 DNA reads as TGTGCCAGCAGGTTCAGAGGGACAGGTCAGCCCCAGCATTTT.

In this sample, this clone turned up once. CDR3 nucleotide sequence: TGCGCCAGCAGCGCGCAACTAGCCAAAAACATTCAGTACTTC. Protein product: CASSAQLAKNIQYF. The V gene is TRBV4-3, the J gene TRBJ2-4, with D hard to call. The CDR3 loop spans 14 amino acids. Germline CDR1 LGHNA, CDR2 YSLEER. The V end was cut by 5 bases, the J end by 0 bases, with 8 bases between.

The chain recombines TRBV27 with TRBJ2-1; D is ambiguous. The V gene's germline CDR1 is MNHEY and CDR2 SMNVEV (reference sequence). V was shortened by 4 bases and J by 7 bases, with 8 bases between the two germline ends. The CDR3 is made up of 12 amino acids. CDR3 DNA sequence: TGTGCCAGCAGTTACGGTGGTAATGAGCAGTTCTTC. Translating gives CASSYGGNEQFF.

The chain links TRBV5-1 to TRBJ2-1; TRBD2 agrees at 7 bases. CDR3 length equals 14 residues. The ends lost 2 bases at V and 5 bases at J; junction bases unmatched: 4. Germline V gene data show CDR1 as SGHRS and CDR2 as YFSETQ. CDR3 coding DNA: TGCGCCAGCAGCTTCGGGGGGTCCAACAATGAGCAGTTCTTC. Translating gives CASSFGGSNNEQFF.

V and J are TRBV4-1 and TRBJ1-2, with a tentative D call TRBD1 (5 bases). The CDR3 is made up of 13 amino acids. Germline V gene data show CDR1 as MGHRA and CDR2 as YSYEKL. Trimming left V 2 bases short and J 8 bases short, with 12 bases between. The CDR3 loop reads CASSQPNGGGYTF. Here the CDR3 DNA reads TGCGCCAGCAGCCAACCCAACGGGGGGGGCTACACCTTC.

The chain joins TRBV19 to TRBJ2-7, with 9 bases identical to TRBD2. The V gene end was trimmed by 5 bases and the J gene end by 5 bases; junction bases not matched to a gene: 10. The length of the CDR3 is 15 residues. From germline, CDR1 is LNHDA and CDR2 SQIVND (reference sequence). The chain's CDR3 is CASSPWREGQNEQYF. DNA of the CDR3: TGTGCCAGTAGTCCCTGGCGGGAGGGCCAGAACGAGCAGTACTTC.

The chain links TRBV27 to TRBJ2-6, with D possibly TRBD2 on 6 matching bases. Trimming stripped 3 bases from V and 2 bases from J, with 8 bases between. Germline V CDR1 and CDR2: MNHEY, SMNVEV (reference sequence). CDR3 length: 15 residues. CDR3 protein: CASSLGGAGANVLTF. The CDR3 DNA reads TGTGCCAGCAGTTTGGGGGGTGCTGGGGCCAACGTCCTGACTTTC.

The V gene is TRBV7-9, the J gene TRBJ2-7; 7 bases are shared with TRBD1. The CDR3 covers 16 residues. The germline CDR1 and CDR2 sequences are SEHNR and FQNEAQ (reference sequence). V trimming: 5 bases; J trimming: 4 bases; junction bases outside the gene matches: 14. The CDR3 is CASSLFKRQGTYEQYF. CDR3 coding DNA: TGTGCCAGCAGCCTGTTCAAGAGACAGGGTACTTACGAGCAGTACTTC.

The chain recombines TRBV7-6 with TRBJ2-7; TRBD2 matches at 9 bases. CDR1 SGHVS and CDR2 FNYEAQ come from the germline V gene. This CDR3 comprises 14 residues. Trimming took 3 bases from V and 3 from J; bases not matched to a gene: 3. The CDR3 is CASSFQREDYEQYF. As DNA, the CDR3 is TGTGCCAGCAGCTTCCAGCGGGAGGACTACGAGCAGTACTTC. The whole variable domain, filled in from reference TRBV7-6 and TRBJ2-7, reads GAGVSQSPRYKVTKRGQDVALRCDPISGHVSLYWYRQALGQGPEFLTYFNYEAQQDKSGLPNDRFSAERPEGSISTLTIQRTEQRDSAMYRCASSFQREDYEQYFGPGTRLTVT.

V is TRBV13 and J is TRBJ1-1, with unresolved D. CDR3 length: 13 amino acids. Germline V CDR1 and CDR2: PRHDT, FYEKMQ (reference sequence). Trimming removed 0 bases at V and 4 bases at J, with 6 bases between. CDR3 coding DNA: TGTGCCAGCAGCTTAGGGGGAGGCACTGAAGCTTTCTTT. This codes for CASSLGGGTEAFF.